The 32 T cell receptor beta chains given below trace back to one sample, sequenced in a study of CD8 T cells in ankylosing spondylitis. MiXCR was run by TCRdb on the 5' RACE reads, yielding one entry per CDR3 protein. The table lists some 300,000 distinct CDR3 sequences, less than 25% of them singletons. Material for sequencing was blood, either unsorted or a sorted T cell fraction (not recorded which). The receptors were sampled from a female donor with ankylosing spondylitis or in good health (not recorded which).

The rearrangement joins TRBV9 to TRBJ2-3; D might be TRBD1 (6 bases). Looked up from germline, CDR1 is SGDLS and CDR2 is YYNGEE. The ends were cut back, 5 bases at V and 2 bases at J, with 12 bases in the middle. The CDR3 covers 14 residues. The CDR3 region is CASSQDSLTDTQYF. The DNA of the CDR3 is TGTGCCAGCAGTCAGGACAGCCTCACAGATACGCAGTATTTT.

Concerning this clonotype: This may stem from a read error, because a much larger clone lies one nucleotide away. V is TRBV12-3 or TRBV12-4 and J is TRBJ2-5; D is unresolved. The CDR3 extends over 13 amino acids. CDR3 nucleotides: TGTGCCAGTCGAATCGACGCCCAAGAGGCCCAGTACTTC. Translating it yields CASRIDAQEAQYF.

This clonotype was counted only a few times. The rearrangement links TRBV6-5 to TRBJ1-2; D is possibly TRBD1 (5 bases). V was trimmed by 0 bases and J by 5 bases, leaving 16 bases between them. This CDR3 has 16 amino acids. The germline gives CDR1 MNHEY, CDR2 SVGAGI. The CDR3 spells CASSYSGEAQGYGYTF. The DNA of the CDR3 is TGTGCCAGCAGTTACTCAGGGGAGGCCCAAGGGTATGGCTACACCTTC.

V usage is TRBV11-3 and J usage is TRBJ2-1, with 7 bases matching TRBD1. The CDR3 loop spans 16 amino acids. Germline trimming cut 5 bases from V and 4 bases from J; bases unmatched to any gene: 11. Per germline, CDR1 SGHNT and CDR2 YENEEA. In nucleotides, the CDR3 is TGTGCCAGCAGCCAGTCCGGGACAGATTTTTACAATGAGCAGTTCTTC. This gives the protein CASSQSGTDFYNEQFF.

This clonotype came up a few times. The gene calls are TRBV6-2 or TRBV6-3 and TRBJ2-1, with TRBD2 matching over 11 bases. V trimming: 2 bases; J trimming: 8 bases; junction bases outside the gene matches: 5. Germline V gene lookup returns CDR1 MNHEY and CDR2 SVGEGT. This CDR3 contains 15 residues. This CDR3 reads CASSYRLAGGYEQFF. The CDR3 DNA reads as TGTGCCAGCAGTTACAGGCTAGCGGGAGGCTATGAGCAGTTCTTC.

The sample holds one count of this clonotype. The V call is TRBV6-5, the J call TRBJ1-1; D is uncertain. CDR3 size: 14 residues. Germline V gives CDR1 MNHEY, CDR2 SVGAGI. V lost 2 bases, J lost 6 bases, and 13 bases lay in between. The CDR3 DNA sequence: TGTGCCAGCAGTTACGCCGGATTGAAGGCTGAAGCTTTCTTT. This gives the protein CASSYAGLKAEAFF.

This chain links TRBV23-1 with TRBJ2-5, with D possibly matching TRBD2 (7 bases). TRBV23-1 is classed as an ORF, of uncertain function. V was trimmed by 4 bases and J by 2 bases, leaving 17 bases between them. CDR3 length: 16 amino acids. In DNA, the CDR3 is TGCGCCAGCAGTCGGGACAATCCTAGCGGACAAGAGACCCAGTACTTC. Translation: CASSRDNPSGQETQYF.

The chain employs TRBV5-6 and TRBJ2-3, with D unclear. This CDR3 is built from 13 residues. V lost 2 bases, J lost 3 bases, and 7 bases lay in between. The germline gives CDR1 SGHDT, CDR2 YYEEEE. CDR3 residues: CASSLPGTDTQYF. CDR3 nucleotides: TGTGCCAGCAGCTTACCCGGGACAGATACGCAGTATTTT.

A remark on this clonotype: The junction and the germline gene differ at one end; a read error may be behind it. This chain connects TRBV28 to TRBJ2-7; 11 bases are shared with TRBD2. The CDR3 loop spans 14 amino acids. Per germline, CDR1 MDHEN and CDR2 SYDVKM. The CDR3: CASRPGLAVYQQYF. Here the CDR3 DNA reads TGTGCCAGCAGGCCGGGACTAGCGGTCTACCAGCAGTACTTC. The entire variable domain, with the rest obtained from reference TRBV28 and TRBJ2-7, is as follows: DVKVTQSSRYLVKRTGEKVFLECVQDMDHENMFWYRQDPGLGLRLIYFSYDVKMKEKGDIPEGYSVSREKKERFSLILESASTNQTSMYLCASRPGLAVYQQYFGPGTRLTVT.

This rearrangement joins TRBV20-1 to TRBJ1-1; 7 bases are shared with TRBD1. V lost 6 bases to trimming and J lost 2 bases; unmatched junction nucleotides: 6. CDR3 length equals 13 residues. Germline lookup yields CDR1 DFQATT and CDR2 SNEGSKA (reference sequence). As DNA, the CDR3 is TGCAGTGCCGAGACAGGGAGCAACACTGAAGCTTTCTTT. Translation gives CSAETGSNTEAFF.

This clonotype was counted at least ten times. V and J are TRBV11-2 and TRBJ2-1; 14 bases match TRBD2. This CDR3 spans 20 amino acids. Germline lookup yields CDR1 SGHAT and CDR2 FQNNGV. V shed 1 base and J 1 base; nucleotides not matched to a gene: 9. The CDR3 protein is CASSLGGRGLAGASYNEQFF. In DNA form, the CDR3 reads TGTGCCAGCAGCTTAGGGGGTCGGGGACTAGCGGGAGCTTCCTACAATGAGCAGTTCTTC. The variable domain in full, completed from reference TRBV11-2 and TRBJ2-1, reads EAGVAQSPRYKIIEKRQSVAFWCNPISGHATLYWYQQILGQGPKLLIQFQNNGVVDDSQLPKDRFSAERLKGVDSTLKIQPAKLEDSAVYLCASSLGGRGLAGASYNEQFFGPGTRLTVL.

The V and J genes are TRBV20-1 and TRBJ2-3; 8 positions match TRBD2. The trim removed 4 bases at V and 2 bases at J, leaving 5 bases unmatched. CDR1 DFQATT and CDR2 SNEGSKA come from the germline V gene (reference sequence). This CDR3 comprises 14 residues. DNA of the CDR3: TGCAGTGCTACCGTAGCGGGGCCCACAGATACGCAGTATTTT. This translates into CSATVAGPTDTQYF.

This chain uses TRBV6-7 with TRBJ1-1, with 9 bases identical to TRBD1. TRBV6-7 is placed among ORFs of uncertain function. This CDR3 has 17 amino acids. With V trimmed by 0 bases and J by 4 bases, 9 bases remained unmatched. This chain's CDR3 is CASSYSRIGTGITEAFF. In DNA form, the CDR3 reads TGTGCCAGCAGTTACTCGAGGATCGGGACAGGGATCACTGAAGCTTTCTTT.

The rearrangement uses TRBV6-5 and TRBJ1-6; D remains ambiguous. V was pared by 2 bases and J by 7 bases, with 9 bases between. The CDR3 runs to 14 residues. CDR1 MNHEY and CDR2 SVGAGI come from the germline V gene. This CDR3 reads CASSYAPANSPLHF. CDR3 in DNA: TGTGCCAGCAGTTACGCGCCAGCCAATTCACCCCTCCACTTT.

This chain links TRBV10-3 with TRBJ1-2; possible D gene TRBD1, 6 bases. V gave up 2 bases and J gave up 0 bases, with 13 bases separating them. Germline loops: CDR1 ENHRY, CDR2 SYGVKD. The CDR3 contains 16 residues. Written as DNA, the CDR3 is TGTGCCATCAGTGAGCCGGGACACCAATCTAACTATGGCTACACCTTC. It is translated as CAISEPGHQSNYGYTF.

This clonotype was observed many times. This chain links TRBV20-1 with TRBJ2-5, with D perhaps TRBD2 (6 bases). Germline V gives CDR1 DFQATT, CDR2 SNEGSKA (reference sequence). CDR3 length equals 13 residues. V was pared by 4 bases and J by 4 bases, with 13 bases between. The CDR3 region has the DNA TGCAGTGCTAACAGACTAGACGGAGAGACCCAGTACTTC. Its protein product is CSANRLDGETQYF.

This clonotype was recorded at least ten times. This rearrangement joins TRBV12-3 or TRBV12-4 to TRBJ1-1; a possible D gene is TRBD1 (6 bases). CDR3 length: 14 residues. The V end lost 0 bases, the J end lost 4 bases, and 9 bases lay between the germline ends. In DNA form, the CDR3 reads TGTGCCAGCAGTTTAGCGAACAGGGCCACTGAAGCTTTCTTT. Residues: CASSLANRATEAFF.

This chain uses TRBV24-1 with TRBJ2-3; D remains unclear. Per the germline V gene, CDR1 is KGHDR and CDR2 is SFDVKD. V dropped 3 bases and J dropped 3 bases, with 15 bases sitting between them. The CDR3 has 16 residues. CDR3 in amino acids: CATSDTSGLRTDTQYF. CDR3 sequence (DNA): TGTGCCACCAGTGATACCTCAGGTTTGAGGACAGATACGCAGTATTTT.

The gene calls are TRBV7-7 and TRBJ2-2, with TRBD2 matching 8 bases. Germline values: CDR1 SSHAT, CDR2 FNYEAQ (reference sequence). Trimming cost V 4 bases and J 7 bases; bases outside gene matches: 8. The CDR3 has 15 amino acids. The CDR3 DNA reads TGTGCCAGCAGCTACTCAGCGGGAGATTACGGGGAGCTGTTTTTT. Its translation is CASSYSAGDYGELFF.

The chain recombines TRBV9 with TRBJ2-7; TRBD1 agrees at 8 bases. Germline V gene lookup returns CDR1 SGDLS and CDR2 YYNGEE. This CDR3 region has 14 residues. V lost 4 bases to trimming and J lost 3 bases; unmatched junction nucleotides: 6. The CDR3 is CASSLQGGSYEQYF. DNA of the CDR3: TGTGCCAGCAGCTTACAGGGGGGCAGCTACGAGCAGTACTTC.

This clonotype has more than one count but fewer than ten. This rearrangement joins TRBV12-3 or TRBV12-4 to TRBJ2-4; D is perhaps TRBD1 (6 bases). V dropped 6 bases and J dropped 8 bases, with 23 bases sitting between them. This CDR3 contains 16 residues. Written as DNA, the CDR3 is TGTGCCAGCAGCCCTATCGGGACACCCGACGAAGACATTCAGTACTTC. This gives the protein CASSPIGTPDEDIQYF.

This clonotype was counted only a few times. V usage is TRBV7-8 and J usage is TRBJ1-6, with D possibly TRBD1 on 5 matching bases. The CDR3 has 17 residues. Germline loops: CDR1 SGHVS, CDR2 FQNEAQ. V shed 1 base and J shed 3 bases, with 13 bases lying between them. The CDR3 DNA follows: TGTGCCAGCAGCTTAGAAACCAGGGACTTCTATAATTCACCCCTCCACTTT. Encoded protein: CASSLETRDFYNSPLHF.

The gene calls are TRBV4-3 and TRBJ2-1, with 7 bases matching TRBD2. The germline V gene has CDR1 LGHNA and CDR2 YSLEER. The trim removed 4 bases at V and 5 bases at J, leaving 8 bases unmatched. There are 15 residues in the CDR3. In DNA form, the CDR3 reads TGCGCCAGCAGCCTTGGGAGGGGCAGACACAATGAGCAGTTCTTC. Translated, it gives CASSLGRGRHNEQFF.

The genes are TRBV20-1 and TRBJ1-6; no firm D call. Trimming removed 3 bases at V and 3 bases at J, with 12 bases between. The CDR3 extends over 15 amino acids. From germline, CDR1 is DFQATT and CDR2 SNEGSKA (reference sequence). This chain's CDR3 is CSASTLGYYNSPLHF. CDR3 sequence (DNA): TGCAGTGCTAGTACCCTGGGGTACTATAATTCACCCCTCCACTTT.

Ten or more counts support this clonotype. The chain has TRBV7-2 and TRBJ2-1, with D hard to call. Germline V lookup: CDR1 SGHTA, CDR2 FQGNSA. Trimming removed 5 bases at V and 9 bases at J, with 8 bases between. The CDR3 covers 11 residues. The CDR3 spells CASSKGREQFF. The CDR3 coding sequence is TGTGCCAGCAGCAAGGGTCGTGAGCAGTTCTTC.

In this sample, this clonotype turned up a few times. The gene calls are TRBV20-1 and TRBJ2-1, with TRBD2 identical over 10 bases. This CDR3 has 17 amino acids. Germline loops: CDR1 DFQATT, CDR2 SNEGSKA (reference sequence). V shed 3 bases, J shed 0 bases, and the junction held 8 bases outside the gene matches. The CDR3 protein is CSASRLAGDFSYNEQFF. DNA of the CDR3: TGCAGTGCTAGCAGGCTAGCGGGGGACTTCTCCTACAATGAGCAGTTCTTC.

This clonotype appeared many times. This rearrangement joins TRBV12-3 or TRBV12-4 to TRBJ2-1; perhaps TRBD2 as D (6 bases). The V end lost 7 bases, the J end lost 0 bases, and 10 bases lay between the germline ends. The CDR3 has 14 residues. The CDR3 DNA sequence: TGTGCCAGCAACTTAGCGGCCTCCTACAATGAGCAGTTCTTC. It encodes CASNLAASYNEQFF.

The chain employs TRBV3-1 and TRBJ1-1; TRBD1 agrees at 8 bases. This CDR3 spans 14 amino acids. Trimming cost V 3 bases and J 4 bases; bases outside gene matches: 4. Germline lookup yields CDR1 LGHDT and CDR2 YNNKEL (reference sequence). This CDR3 is CASSHRDRITEAFF. The CDR3 DNA sequence: TGTGCCAGCAGCCATAGGGACAGGATCACTGAAGCTTTCTTT. The complete variable domain, with remaining parts taken from reference TRBV3-1 and TRBJ1-1, reads DTAVSQTPKYLVTQMGNDKSIKCEQNLGHDTMYWYKQDSKKFLKIMFSYNNKELIINETVPNRFSPKSPDKAHLNLHINSLELGDSAVYFCASSHRDRITEAFFGQGTRLTVV.

The rearrangement joins TRBV27 to TRBJ2-1; 12 nucleotides align to TRBD2. The CDR3 loop spans 15 amino acids. The V gene's germline CDR1 is MNHEY and CDR2 SMNVEV (reference sequence). J gave up 6 bases and V 2 bases, and 2 bases lay outside the gene matches. CDR3 DNA: TGTGCCAGCAGTTTAGGGGGACTAGCGGGCAATGAGCAGTTCTTC. Translation: CASSLGGLAGNEQFF.

The genes are TRBV28 and TRBJ2-7; either TRBD1 or TRBD2 may fit D (5 bases each). CDR3 length: 15 residues. Germline V lookup: CDR1 MDHEN, CDR2 SYDVKM. V lost 6 bases to trimming and J lost 4 bases, with 19 bases between them. CDR3 region: CASSPREGLKYEQYF. For the CDR3, the DNA is TGTGCCAGCAGCCCCAGAGAGGGGCTAAAGTACGAGCAGTACTTC.

The V and J genes are TRBV4-3 and TRBJ2-3; D gene ambiguous. This CDR3 is built from 15 residues. Germline CDR1 is LGHNA and CDR2 is YSLEER. V was shortened by 0 bases and J by 5 bases, with 12 bases between the two germline ends. CDR3 region: CASSQDYGEGDTQYF. CDR3 coding DNA: TGCGCCAGCAGCCAAGACTACGGTGAAGGAGATACGCAGTATTTT.

CDR3 sequence: CSARDDGTETNLSYEQYF. CDR3 DNA: TGCAGTGCTAGAGATGATGGAACAGAAACAAACCTTTCCTACGAGCAGTACTTC. V gene TRBV20-1 combines with J gene TRBJ2-7; D is uncertain. The germline V gene has CDR1 DFQATT and CDR2 SNEGSKA (reference sequence). This CDR3 region has 18 residues. The ends were cut back, 0 bases at V and 1 base at J, with 22 bases in the middle.